The rows below give T cell receptor beta chains drawn from one sample of a study of T cell responses to AZD1222 COVID-19 vaccine. The table came from immunoSEQ multiplex PCR; TCRdb's copy has only in-frame clones and leaves some out. This table has about 120,000 clones, about 93% appearing once. The sequenced sample was peripheral blood, obtained 28 days after the second AZD1222 dose. The receptors were sampled from an adult who received the AZD1222 COVID-19 vaccine. Both conserved end residues are part of each CDR3. A D gene is named only where the DNA matches it firmly. Rows give clone size only sometimes, using once, few, many, or a class for an expanded clone.

j_call d_call clone_size v_call cdr3_nt cdr3_aa
TRBJ2-7 . . TRBV30 TGTGCCTGGAGTAGGGCAGGGGCCTACGAGCAGTACTTC CAWSRAGAYEQYF
TRBJ1-4 . . TRBV4-1 TGCGCCAGCAGCCCTCAGCGGGGACTAAAACTGTTTTTT CASSPQRGLKLFF
TRBJ2-2 TRBD1 . TRBV10-1 TGCGCCAGCAAACAGGGGCACTATGGAGGGGAGCTGTTTTTT CASKQGHYGGELFF
TRBJ2-7 . . TRBV5-1 TGCGCCAGCAGCTTAAGAGATCACGAGCAGTACTTC CASSLRDHEQYF
TRBJ2-1 . . TRBV7-9 TGTGCCAGCAGCTACTTCCTCGGGGGGCGAAATGAGCAGTTCTTC CASSYFLGGRNEQFF
TRBJ1-2 . . TRBV28 TGTGCCAGCAGACAACAGGGCGGGAAGGACTATGGCTACACCTTC CASRQQGGKDYGYTF
TRBJ2-1 . . TRBV11-2 TGTGCCAGCAGCTTAGGAGGGCGGGGACCTAACAGTGAGCAGTTCTTC CASSLGGRGPNSEQFF
TRBJ2-2 . . TRBV27 TGTGCCAGCAGTTTATTCAACGGGGAGCTGTTTTTT CASSLFNGELFF
TRBJ2-1 TRBD2 . TRBV15 TGTGCCACCAGCAGAGATATTACCGGGACTCAAACTAGCGGCGGGCAGTTCTTC CATSRDITGTQTSGGQFF
TRBJ1-1 . once TRBV5-1 TGCGCCAGCAGCTTGGCGATGGGGGGGACTGAAGCTTTCTTT CASSLAMGGTEAFF
TRBJ1-1 . . TRBV5-8 TGTGCCAGCAGCTTGGATGGGTTCACTGAAGCTTTCTTT CASSLDGFTEAFF
TRBJ2-3 . once TRBV30 TGTGCCTGGAGTATTGGGAGGAGCACAGATACGCAGTATTTT CAWSIGRSTDTQYF
TRBJ1-2 . . TRBV7-9 TGTGCCAGCAGCGACCGGACACGGGGCTACACCTTC CASSDRTRGYTF
TRBJ2-3 TRBD2 . TRBV7-2 TGTGCCAGCAGCATACGGGACTACCGGTCGCAGTATTTT CASSIRDYRSQYF
TRBJ2-1 TRBD1 . TRBV24-1 TGTGCCACCAGTGAAGGACAGGGTCGCTACAATGAGCAGTTCTTC CATSEGQGRYNEQFF
TRBJ1-1 . . TRBV24-1 TGTGCCACCAGGCGCACCCCTGAAGCTTTCTTT CATRRTPEAFF
TRBJ1-2 TRBD1 few TRBV3-1/TRBV3-2 TGTGCCAGCAGCCAACAGACAGGACAGGGGGCGGGTGGCTACACCTTC CASSQQTGQGAGGYTF
TRBJ2-1 TRBD1 . TRBV19 TGTGCCAGTAGTACCTATCCCGGGACAGGGTTCGGGACCAACAATGAGCAGTTCTTC CASSTYPGTGFGTNNEQFF
TRBJ2-3 TRBD1 . TRBV19 TGTGCCAGTTCCAGGGGGGATGCAGGGGGCGAAGATACGCAGTATTTT CASSRGDAGGEDTQYF
TRBJ1-2 TRBD1 . TRBV3-1/TRBV3-2 TGTGCCAGCAGTCAGGGACAGGGGACCGTCCTCTACGGCTACACCTTC CASSQGQGTVLYGYTF
TRBJ2-5 TRBD2 . TRBV29-1 TGCAGCGTTGAAGGAGTAGCGGGAGAGGGCGGGGAGACCCAGTACTTC CSVEGVAGEGGETQYF
TRBJ1-2 . . TRBV6-1 TGTGCCAGCAGTGAAGAGGGACGTAACTATGGCTACACCTTC CASSEEGRNYGYTF
TRBJ2-1 . . TRBV9 TGTGCCAGCAGCGTACTTCGGGGGAGCTCCTACAATGAGCAGTTCTTC CASSVLRGSSYNEQFF
TRBJ2-3 . once TRBV4-1 TGCGCCAGCAGCCAACCCACAGATACGCAGTATTTT CASSQPTDTQYF
TRBJ1-6 . . TRBV5-1 TGCGCCAGCAGCTTGGGACAGTCCAAAGATTCACCCCTCCACTTT CASSLGQSKDSPLHF
TRBJ1-2 TRBD1 . TRBV18 TGTGCCAGCTCACCCCCGGGACAGGTTTACACCTTC CASSPPGQVYTF
TRBJ1-1 . once TRBV7-2 TGTGCCAGCAGCTTACCAACCATCATAAACAGGGTAGCTTTCTTT CASSLPTIINRVAFF
TRBJ1-6 . . TRBV19 TGTGCCAGTAATTCTGGGGAGGGGAGAATTTCACCCCTCCACTTT CASNSGEGRISPLHF
TRBJ1-1 . . TRBV7-9 TGTGCCAGCAGCTTAGATGGCAGGGTGAACACTGAAGCTTTCTTT CASSLDGRVNTEAFF
TRBJ1-4 . . TRBV7-9 TGTGCCAGCAGCTTAGGGGGGCGTGATGAAAAACTGTTTTTT CASSLGGRDEKLFF
TRBJ2-7 TRBD1 . TRBV6-1 TGTGCCAGCAGTGGCACCGGGACAGCGCACTCCTACGAGCAGTACTTC CASSGTGTAHSYEQYF
TRBJ2-7 . . TRBV29-1 TGCAGCGTCGAGGAGGGTAGTGACGAGCAGTACTTC CSVEEGSDEQYF
TRBJ2-1 . . TRBV13 TGTGCCAGCAGCCCCACTGAGCGCGGGATATACAATGAGCAGTTCTTC CASSPTERGIYNEQFF
TRBJ2-7 TRBD1 . TRBV13 TGTGCCAGCAGTCTCCAAGGGACAGGTCATCAGCAGTACTTC CASSLQGTGHQQYF
TRBJ2-3 . . TRBV4-2 TGTGCCAGCAGCCAAGTAGGAGTCAGCACAGATACGCAGTATTTT CASSQVGVSTDTQYF
TRBJ1-6 TRBD1 . TRBV15 TGTGCCACCAGCCGAGGGACAGAGGTTTCACCCCTCCACTTT CATSRGTEVSPLHF
TRBJ2-1 . . TRBV5-1 TGCGCCAGCAGCTTGCGGCTCCGTGAGCAGTTCTTC CASSLRLREQFF
TRBJ2-5 . . TRBV24-1 TGTGCCACCAGTGAGCCGCCAGTGGGCACAGTTCGGGGTGAGGAGACCCAGTACTTC CATSEPPVGTVRGEETQYF
TRBJ2-1 . . TRBV30 TGTGCCTGGAGTGTAGTTGGTGATGAGCAGTTCTTC CAWSVVGDEQFF
TRBJ1-1 . . TRBV7-2 TGTGCCATCTCGATACAGGGAGGCACTGAAGCTTTCTTT CAISIQGGTEAFF
TRBJ2-7 . . TRBV3-1/TRBV3-2 TGTGCCAGCAGCCACCCAACCGGGACCGTCTCCTACGAGCAGTACTTC CASSHPTGTVSYEQYF
TRBJ2-3 . . TRBV3-1/TRBV3-2 TGTGCCAGCAGCCACTGGCCCGTAGGCCCAGATACGCAGTATTTT CASSHWPVGPDTQYF
TRBJ1-2 TRBD1 . TRBV13 TGTGCCAGCAGCTTAGGACACGCACTCCCCCCAGGGGGCAATGGCTACACCTTC CASSLGHALPPGGNGYTF
TRBJ1-1 . . TRBV13 TGTGCCAGCAGCTCCTCGACACTTAACACTGAAGCTTTCTTT CASSSSTLNTEAFF
TRBJ2-7 TRBD2 . TRBV7-2 TGTGCCAGCAGCTCCGGCGGGAGGAGAGGCGAGCAGTACTTC CASSSGGRRGEQYF
TRBJ1-2 TRBD1 . TRBV12-3/TRBV12-4 TGTGCCAGCAGGCCAACAGGGGGCGATGGCTACACCTTC CASRPTGGDGYTF